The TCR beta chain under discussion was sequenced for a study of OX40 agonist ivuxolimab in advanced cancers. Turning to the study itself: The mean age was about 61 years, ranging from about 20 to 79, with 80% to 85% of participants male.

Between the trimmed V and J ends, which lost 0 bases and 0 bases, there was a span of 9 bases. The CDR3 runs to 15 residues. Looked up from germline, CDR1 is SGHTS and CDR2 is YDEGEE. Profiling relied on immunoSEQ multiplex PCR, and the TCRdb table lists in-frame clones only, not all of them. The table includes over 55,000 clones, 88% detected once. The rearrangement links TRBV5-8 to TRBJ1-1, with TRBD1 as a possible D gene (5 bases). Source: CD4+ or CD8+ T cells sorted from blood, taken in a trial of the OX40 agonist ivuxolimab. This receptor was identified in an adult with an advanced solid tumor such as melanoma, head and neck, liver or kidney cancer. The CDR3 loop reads CASSLARAMNTEAFF. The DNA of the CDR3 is TGTGCCAGCAGCTTGGCCAGGGCAATGAACACTGAAGCTTTCTTT.